The TCR beta chain under discussion was sequenced for a study of blood T cell repertoires in COVID-19. On the study more broadly: From T cells, B-cell-depleted T cells, or PBMCs came the material, which was cDNA or gDNA.

The assay was immunoSEQ multiplex PCR, and TCRdb's table has in-frame clones only and misses some. The sample consists of roughly 150,000 clones, roughly 86% of them appearing once. The Seattle patients joined while their infection was active and were tracked longitudinally afterward. The V and J ends lost 5 bases and 5 bases respectively, with 19 bases between them. Per the germline V gene, CDR1 is SGHVS and CDR2 is FQNEAQ. The CDR3 runs to 15 residues. The receptor's source is a woman older than 75 with COVID-19, enrolled during active disease. Material for sequencing was peripheral blood. The chain carries TRBV7-8 and TRBJ2-7; tentatively, D is TRBD1 (5 bases). CDR3 amino acids: CASSQRGLTRDEQYF. The CDR3 DNA follows: TGTGCCAGCAGCCAAAGAGGATTGACCAGGGACGAGCAGTACTTC.